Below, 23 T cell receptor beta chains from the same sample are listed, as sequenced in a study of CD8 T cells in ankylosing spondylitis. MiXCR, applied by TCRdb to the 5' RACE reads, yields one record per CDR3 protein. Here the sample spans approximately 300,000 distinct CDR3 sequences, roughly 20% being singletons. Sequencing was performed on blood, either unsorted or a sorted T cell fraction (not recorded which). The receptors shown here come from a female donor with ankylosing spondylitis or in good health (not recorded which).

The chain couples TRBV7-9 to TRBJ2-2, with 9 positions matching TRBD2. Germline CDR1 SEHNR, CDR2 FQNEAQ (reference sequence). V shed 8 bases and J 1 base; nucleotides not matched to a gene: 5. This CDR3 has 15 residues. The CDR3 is CASSSGAVNTGELFF. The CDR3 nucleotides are TGTGCCAGCTCTAGCGGGGCCGTGAACACCGGGGAGCTGTTTTTT.

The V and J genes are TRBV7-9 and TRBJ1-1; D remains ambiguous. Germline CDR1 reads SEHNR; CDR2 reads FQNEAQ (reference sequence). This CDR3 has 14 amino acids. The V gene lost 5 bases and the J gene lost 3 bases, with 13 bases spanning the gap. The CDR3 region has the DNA TGTGCCAGCAGCCCTCGCCGGTGGGACACTGAAGCTTTCTTT. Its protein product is CASSPRRWDTEAFF.

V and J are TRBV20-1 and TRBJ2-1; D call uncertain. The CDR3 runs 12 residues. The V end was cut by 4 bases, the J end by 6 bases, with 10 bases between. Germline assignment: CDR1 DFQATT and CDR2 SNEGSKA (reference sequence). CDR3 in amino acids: CSAKTGGNEQFF. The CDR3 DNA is TGCAGTGCTAAGACCGGTGGCAATGAGCAGTTCTTC.

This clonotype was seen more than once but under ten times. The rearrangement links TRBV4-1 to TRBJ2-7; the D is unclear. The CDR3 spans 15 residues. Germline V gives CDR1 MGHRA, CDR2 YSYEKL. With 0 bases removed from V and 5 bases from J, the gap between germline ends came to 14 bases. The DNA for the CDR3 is TGCGCCAGCAGCCAAGAGAGAGAAGGGTCCCACGAGCAGTACTTC. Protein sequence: CASSQEREGSHEQYF.

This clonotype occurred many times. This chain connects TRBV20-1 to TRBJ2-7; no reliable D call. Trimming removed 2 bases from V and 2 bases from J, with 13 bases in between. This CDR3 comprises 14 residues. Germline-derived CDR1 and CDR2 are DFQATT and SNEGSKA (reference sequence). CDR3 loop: CSARTRGRAYEQYF. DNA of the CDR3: TGCAGTGCTAGAACGCGCGGACGGGCCTACGAGCAGTACTTC.

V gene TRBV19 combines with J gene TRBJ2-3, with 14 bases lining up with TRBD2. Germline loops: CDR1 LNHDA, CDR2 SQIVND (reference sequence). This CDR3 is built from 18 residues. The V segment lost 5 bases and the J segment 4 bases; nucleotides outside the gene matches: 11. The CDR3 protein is CASSPGTSGRYRADTQYF. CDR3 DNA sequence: TGTGCCAGTAGTCCCGGGACTAGCGGGAGATATCGCGCAGATACGCAGTATTTT.

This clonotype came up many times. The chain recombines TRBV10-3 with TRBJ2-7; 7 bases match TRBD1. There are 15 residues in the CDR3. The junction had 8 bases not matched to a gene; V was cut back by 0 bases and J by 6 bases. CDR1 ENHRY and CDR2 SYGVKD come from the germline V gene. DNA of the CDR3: TGTGCCATCAGTGAGTCGGGGGCGGCAGGGGGCGAGCAGTACTTC. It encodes CAISESGAAGGEQYF.

The CDR3 reads CASSRPPTSSYEQYF. The CDR3 region has the DNA TGTGCCAGCAGCCGTCCCCCTACGAGCTCCTACGAGCAGTACTTC. V and J are TRBV28 and TRBJ2-7; no definite D call. CDR3 size: 15 residues. Deletions cut 6 bases from V and 0 bases from J, with 15 bases between. CDR1 is MDHEN, CDR2 SYDVKM, per germline.

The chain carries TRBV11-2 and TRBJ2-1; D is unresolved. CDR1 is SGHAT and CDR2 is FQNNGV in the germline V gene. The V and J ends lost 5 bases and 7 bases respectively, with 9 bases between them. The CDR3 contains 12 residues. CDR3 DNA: TGTGCCAGCAGCCGCAGGCGTAATGAGCAGTTCTTC. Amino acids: CASSRRRNEQFF.

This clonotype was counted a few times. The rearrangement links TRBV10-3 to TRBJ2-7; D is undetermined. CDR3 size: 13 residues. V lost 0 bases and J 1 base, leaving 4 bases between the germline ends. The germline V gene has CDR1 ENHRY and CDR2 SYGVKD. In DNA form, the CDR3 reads TGTGCCATCAGTGAGTCGGGATCCTACGAGCAGTACTTC. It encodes CAISESGSYEQYF.

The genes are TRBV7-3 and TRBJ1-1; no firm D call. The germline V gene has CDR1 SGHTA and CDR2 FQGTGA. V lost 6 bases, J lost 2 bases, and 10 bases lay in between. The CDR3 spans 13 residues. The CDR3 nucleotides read TGTGCCAGCAGAATGGGGTTCAACACTGAAGCTTTCTTT. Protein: CASRMGFNTEAFF.

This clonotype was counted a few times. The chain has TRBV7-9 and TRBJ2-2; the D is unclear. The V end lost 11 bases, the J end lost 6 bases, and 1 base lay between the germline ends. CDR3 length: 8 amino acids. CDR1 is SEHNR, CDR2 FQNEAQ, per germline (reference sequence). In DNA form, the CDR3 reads TGTGCCGCCGGGGAGCTGTTTTTT. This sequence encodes CAAGELFF.

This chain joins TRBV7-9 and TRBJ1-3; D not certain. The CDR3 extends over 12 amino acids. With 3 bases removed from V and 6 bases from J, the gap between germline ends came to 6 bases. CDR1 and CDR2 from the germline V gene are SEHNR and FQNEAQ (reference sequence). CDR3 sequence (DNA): TGTGCCAGCAGCTTGAGGGAAAACACCATATATTTT. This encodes CASSLRENTIYF.

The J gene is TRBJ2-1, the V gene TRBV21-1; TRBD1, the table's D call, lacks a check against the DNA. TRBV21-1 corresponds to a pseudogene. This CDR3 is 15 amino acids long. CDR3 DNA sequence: TGTGCCAGCGCACGGGACAGGTCCTCCTACAATGAGCAGTTCTTC. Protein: CASARDRSSYNEQFF.

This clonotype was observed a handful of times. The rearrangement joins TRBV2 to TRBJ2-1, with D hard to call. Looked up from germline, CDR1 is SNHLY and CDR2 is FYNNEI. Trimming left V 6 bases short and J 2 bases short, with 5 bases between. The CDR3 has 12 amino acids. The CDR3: CASSLPYNEQFF. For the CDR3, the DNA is TGTGCCAGCAGCCTACCCTACAATGAGCAGTTCTTC. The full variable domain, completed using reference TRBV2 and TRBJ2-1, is EPEVTQTPSHQVTQMGQEVILRCVPISNHLYFYWYRQILGQKVEFLVSFYNNEISEKSEIFDDQFSVERPDGSNFTLKIRSTKLEDSAMYFCASSLPYNEQFFGPGTRLTVL.

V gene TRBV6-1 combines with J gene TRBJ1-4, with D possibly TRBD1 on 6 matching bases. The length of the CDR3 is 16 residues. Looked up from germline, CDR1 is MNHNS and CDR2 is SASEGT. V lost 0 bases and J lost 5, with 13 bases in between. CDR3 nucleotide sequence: TGTGCCAGCAGTGAAGCGGGGGGGCCAGGGAATGAAAAACTGTTTTTT. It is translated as CASSEAGGPGNEKLFF.

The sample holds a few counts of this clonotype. CDR3 coding DNA: TGTGCCAGCAGCCTCAGGGACCGAGGGGTGTGGGGCTACACCTTC. Amino acids: CASSLRDRGVWGYTF. V is TRBV7-8 and J is TRBJ1-2, with D perhaps matching TRBD1 (5 bases). V lost 5 bases to trimming and J lost 8 bases, with 21 bases between them. CDR1 and CDR2 (germline): SGHVS, FQNEAQ. The CDR3 spans 15 residues.

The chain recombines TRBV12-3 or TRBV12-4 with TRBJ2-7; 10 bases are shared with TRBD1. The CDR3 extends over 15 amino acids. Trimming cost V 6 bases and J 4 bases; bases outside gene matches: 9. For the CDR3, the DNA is TGTGCCAGCAGAAGGACCGGGACAGGGGATTACGAGCAGTACTTC. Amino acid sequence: CASRRTGTGDYEQYF.

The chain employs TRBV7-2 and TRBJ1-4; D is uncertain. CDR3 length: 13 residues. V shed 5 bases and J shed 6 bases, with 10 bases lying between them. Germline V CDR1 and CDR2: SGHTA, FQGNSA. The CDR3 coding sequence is TGTGCCAGCAGCCTCCAAATGGATGAAAAACTGTTTTTT. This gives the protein CASSLQMDEKLFF.

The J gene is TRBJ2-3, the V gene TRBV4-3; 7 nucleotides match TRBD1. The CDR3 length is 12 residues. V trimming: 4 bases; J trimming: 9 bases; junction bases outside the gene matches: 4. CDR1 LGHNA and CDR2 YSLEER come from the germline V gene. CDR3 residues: CASSRLGGTQYF. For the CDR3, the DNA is TGCGCCAGCAGCCGATTAGGGGGCACGCAGTATTTT.

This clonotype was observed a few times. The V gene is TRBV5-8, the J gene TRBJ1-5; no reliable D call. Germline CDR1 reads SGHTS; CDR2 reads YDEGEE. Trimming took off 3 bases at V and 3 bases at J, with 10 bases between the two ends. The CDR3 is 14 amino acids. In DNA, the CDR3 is TGTGCCAGCAGCTACCTGGAGCCCAATCAGCCCCAGCATTTT. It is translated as CASSYLEPNQPQHF.

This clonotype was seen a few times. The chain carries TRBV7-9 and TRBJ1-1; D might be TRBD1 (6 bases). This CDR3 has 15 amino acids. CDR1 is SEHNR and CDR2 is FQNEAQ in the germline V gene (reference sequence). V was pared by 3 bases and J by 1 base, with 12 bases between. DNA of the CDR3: TGTGCCAGCAGCTTGGGCCGGACAGAGAACACTGAAGCTTTCTTT. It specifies CASSLGRTENTEAFF.

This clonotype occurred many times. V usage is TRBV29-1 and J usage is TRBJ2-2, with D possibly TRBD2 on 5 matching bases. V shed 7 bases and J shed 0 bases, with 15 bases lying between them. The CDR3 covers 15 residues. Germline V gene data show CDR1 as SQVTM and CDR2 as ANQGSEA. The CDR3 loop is CSASWGDPNTGELFF. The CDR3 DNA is TGCAGCGCTAGCTGGGGAGACCCGAACACCGGGGAGCTGTTTTTT.